This TCR beta chain was identified during a study of T cells after yellow fever vaccination. Template switching by 5'RACE produced TCR cDNA, adding a universal primer site and UMIs. TCRdb re-called the 5' RACE reads with MiXCR, one entry per CDR3 protein. The profile shows more than 350,000 distinct CDR3 sequences, around 10% of them singletons. Germline values: CDR1 MGHRA, CDR2 YSYEKL. V lost 0 bases and J 3 bases, leaving 12 bases between the germline ends. CDR3 length: 16 amino acids. The genes are TRBV4-1 and TRBJ1-3; D perhaps matches TRBD1 (5 bases). The clonotype comes from a man aged 18-30 years who received the YFV17D yellow fever vaccine. This sample comprised PBMCs, obtained on the day of the first yellow fever vaccination. CDR3 sequence: CASSQDRAGDGNTIYF. CDR3 nucleotide sequence: TGCGCCAGCAGCCAAGACAGGGCTGGGGATGGAAACACCATATATTTT.